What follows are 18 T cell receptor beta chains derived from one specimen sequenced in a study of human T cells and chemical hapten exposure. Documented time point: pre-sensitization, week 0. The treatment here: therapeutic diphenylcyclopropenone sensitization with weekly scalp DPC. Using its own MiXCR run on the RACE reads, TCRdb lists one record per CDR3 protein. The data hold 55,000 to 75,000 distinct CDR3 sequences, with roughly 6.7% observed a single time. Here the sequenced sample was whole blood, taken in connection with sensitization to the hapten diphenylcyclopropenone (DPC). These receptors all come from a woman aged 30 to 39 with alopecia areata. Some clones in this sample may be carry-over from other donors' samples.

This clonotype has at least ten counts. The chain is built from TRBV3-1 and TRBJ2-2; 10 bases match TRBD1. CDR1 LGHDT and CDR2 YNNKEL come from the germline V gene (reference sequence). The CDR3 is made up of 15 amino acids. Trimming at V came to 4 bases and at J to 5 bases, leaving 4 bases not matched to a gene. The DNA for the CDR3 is TGTGCCAGCAGCCTGGGACAGGGGATAACCGGGGAGCTGTTTTTT. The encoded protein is CASSLGQGITGELFF.

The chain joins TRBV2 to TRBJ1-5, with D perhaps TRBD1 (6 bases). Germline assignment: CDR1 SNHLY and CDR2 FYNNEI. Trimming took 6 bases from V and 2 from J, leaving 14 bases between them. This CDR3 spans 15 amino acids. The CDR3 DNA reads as TGTGCCAGCAGAGCCTACAGGGTAGGCAATCAGCCCCAGCATTTT. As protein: CASRAYRVGNQPQHF.

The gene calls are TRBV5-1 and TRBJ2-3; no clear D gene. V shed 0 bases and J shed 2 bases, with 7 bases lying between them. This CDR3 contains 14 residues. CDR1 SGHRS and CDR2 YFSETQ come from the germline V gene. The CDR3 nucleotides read TGCGCCAGCAGCTTGGTACAGAACACAGATACGCAGTATTTT. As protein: CASSLVQNTDTQYF. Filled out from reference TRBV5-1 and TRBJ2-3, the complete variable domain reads KAGVTQTPRYLIKTRGQQVTLSCSPISGHRSVSWYQQTPGQGLQFLFEYFSETQRNKGNFPGRFSGRQFSNSRSEMNVSTLELGDSALYLCASSLVQNTDTQYFGPGTRLTVL.

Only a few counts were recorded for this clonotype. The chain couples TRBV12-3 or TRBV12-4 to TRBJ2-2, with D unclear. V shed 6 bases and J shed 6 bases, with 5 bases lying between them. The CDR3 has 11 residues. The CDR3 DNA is TGTGCCAGCAGGAAAGCCGGGGAGCTGTTTTTT. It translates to CASRKAGELFF.

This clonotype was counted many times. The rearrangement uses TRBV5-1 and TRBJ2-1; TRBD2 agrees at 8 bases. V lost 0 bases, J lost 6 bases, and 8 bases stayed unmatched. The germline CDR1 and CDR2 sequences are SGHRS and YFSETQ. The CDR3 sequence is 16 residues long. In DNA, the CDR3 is TGCGCCAGCAGCTTGGTCCGGGGGGGAGGTGGCAATGAGCAGTTCTTC. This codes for CASSLVRGGGGNEQFF.

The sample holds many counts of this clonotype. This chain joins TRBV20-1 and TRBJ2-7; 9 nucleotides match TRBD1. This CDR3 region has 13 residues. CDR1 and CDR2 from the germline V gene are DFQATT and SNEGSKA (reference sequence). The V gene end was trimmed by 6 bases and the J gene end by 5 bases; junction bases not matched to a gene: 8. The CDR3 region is CSAQPGQGHEQYF. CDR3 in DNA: TGCAGTGCCCAACCGGGACAGGGTCACGAGCAGTACTTC.

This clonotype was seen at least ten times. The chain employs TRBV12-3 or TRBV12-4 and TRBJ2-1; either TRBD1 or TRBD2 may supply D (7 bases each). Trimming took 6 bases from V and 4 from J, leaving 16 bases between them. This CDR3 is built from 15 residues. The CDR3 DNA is TGTGCCAGCAGGGGGGGGGACAGAGCGTACAATGAGCAGTTCTTC. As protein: CASRGGDRAYNEQFF.

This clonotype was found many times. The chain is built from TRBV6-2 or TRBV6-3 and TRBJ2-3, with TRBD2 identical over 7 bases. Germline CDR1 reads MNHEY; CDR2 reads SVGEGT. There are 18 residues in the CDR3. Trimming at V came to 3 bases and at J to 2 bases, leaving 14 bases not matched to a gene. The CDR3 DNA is TGTGCCAGCAGTTATCTTCCCTCCGGGACTACCTTCACAGATACGCAGTATTTT. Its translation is CASSYLPSGTTFTDTQYF.

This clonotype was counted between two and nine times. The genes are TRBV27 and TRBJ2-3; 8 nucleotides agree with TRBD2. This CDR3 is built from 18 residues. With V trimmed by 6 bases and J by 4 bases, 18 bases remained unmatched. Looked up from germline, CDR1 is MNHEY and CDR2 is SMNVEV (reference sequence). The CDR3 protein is CASSPGTSSLLMSDTQYF. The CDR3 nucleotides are TGTGCCAGCAGCCCGGGGACTAGTAGCCTTCTAATGTCAGATACGCAGTATTTT.

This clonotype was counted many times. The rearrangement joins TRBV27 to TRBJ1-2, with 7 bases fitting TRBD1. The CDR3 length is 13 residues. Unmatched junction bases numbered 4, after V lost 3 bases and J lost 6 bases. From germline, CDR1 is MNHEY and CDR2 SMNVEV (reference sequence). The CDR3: CASSFLGQNGYTF. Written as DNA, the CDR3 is TGTGCCAGCAGTTTTTTGGGACAGAATGGCTACACCTTC.

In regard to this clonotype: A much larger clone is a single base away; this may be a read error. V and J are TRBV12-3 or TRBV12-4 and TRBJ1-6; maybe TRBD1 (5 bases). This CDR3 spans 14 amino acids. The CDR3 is CASSSDSHNSPLNF. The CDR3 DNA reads TGTGCCAGCAGTTCAGACAGCCATAATTCACCCCTCAACTTT.

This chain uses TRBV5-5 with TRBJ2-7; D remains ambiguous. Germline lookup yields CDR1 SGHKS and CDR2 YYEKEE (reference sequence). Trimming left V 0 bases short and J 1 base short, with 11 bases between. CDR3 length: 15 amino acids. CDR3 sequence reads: CASSLAKGLSYEQYF. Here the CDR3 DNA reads TGTGCCAGCAGCTTGGCCAAAGGGTTATCCTACGAGCAGTACTTC. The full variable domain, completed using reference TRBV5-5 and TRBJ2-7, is DAGVTQSPTHLIKTRGQQVTLRCSPISGHKSVSWYQQVLGQGPQFIFQYYEKEERGRGNFPDRFSARQFPNYSSELNVNALLLGDSALYLCASSLAKGLSYEQYFGPGTRLTVT.

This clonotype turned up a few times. CDR3 region: CASSASAIPANEKLFF. The CDR3 DNA sequence: TGTGCCAGCAGCGCCTCGGCGATACCGGCTAATGAAAAACTGTTTTTT. V and J are TRBV7-9 and TRBJ1-4; D unresolved. CDR3 length: 16 amino acids. Germline V gives CDR1 SEHNR, CDR2 FQNEAQ (reference sequence). With 5 bases removed from V and 3 bases from J, the gap between germline ends came to 16 bases. Full variable domain (remainder filled in from reference TRBV7-9 and TRBJ1-4): DTGVSQNPRHKITKRGQNVTFRCDPISEHNRLYWYRQTLGQGPEFLTYFQNEAQLEKSRLLSDRFSAERPKGSFSTLEIQRTEQGDSAMYLCASSASAIPANEKLFFGSGTQLSVL.

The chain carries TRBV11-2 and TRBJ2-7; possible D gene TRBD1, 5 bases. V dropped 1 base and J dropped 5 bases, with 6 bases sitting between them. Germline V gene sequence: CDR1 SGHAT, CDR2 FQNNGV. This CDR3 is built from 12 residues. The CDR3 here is CASSLGGHEQYF. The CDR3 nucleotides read TGTGCCAGCAGCTTAGGGGGCCACGAGCAGTACTTC. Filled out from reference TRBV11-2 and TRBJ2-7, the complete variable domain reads EAGVAQSPRYKIIEKRQSVAFWCNPISGHATLYWYQQILGQGPKLLIQFQNNGVVDDSQLPKDRFSAERLKGVDSTLKIQPAKLEDSAVYLCASSLGGHEQYFGPGTRLTVT.

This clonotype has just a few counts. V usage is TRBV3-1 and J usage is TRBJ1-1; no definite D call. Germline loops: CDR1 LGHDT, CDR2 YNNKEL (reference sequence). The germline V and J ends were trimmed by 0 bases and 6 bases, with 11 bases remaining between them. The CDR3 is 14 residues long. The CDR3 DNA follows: TGTGCCAGCAGCCAAGAAGCCTTGGTAGCTGAAGCTTTCTTT. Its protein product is CASSQEALVAEAFF.

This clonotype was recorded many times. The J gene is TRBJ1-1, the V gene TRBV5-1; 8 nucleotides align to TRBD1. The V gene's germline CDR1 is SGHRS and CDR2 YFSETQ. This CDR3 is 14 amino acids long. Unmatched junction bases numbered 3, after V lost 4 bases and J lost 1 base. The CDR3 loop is CASSPGTGNTEAFF. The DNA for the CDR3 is TGCGCCAGCAGCCCCGGGACAGGGAACACTGAAGCTTTCTTT.

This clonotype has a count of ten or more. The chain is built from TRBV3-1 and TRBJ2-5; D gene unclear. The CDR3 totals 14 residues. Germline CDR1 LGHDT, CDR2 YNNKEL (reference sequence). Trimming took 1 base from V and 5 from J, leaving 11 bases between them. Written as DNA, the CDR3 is TGTGCCAGCAGCCAAGGAAGAGGATCGGAGACCCAGTACTTC. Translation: CASSQGRGSETQYF.

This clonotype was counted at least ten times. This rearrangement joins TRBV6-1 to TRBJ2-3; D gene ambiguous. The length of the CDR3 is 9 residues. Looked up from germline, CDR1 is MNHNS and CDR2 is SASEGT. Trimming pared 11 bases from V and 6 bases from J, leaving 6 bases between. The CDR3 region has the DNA TGTGCCGCCTCGGATACGCAGTATTTT. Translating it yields CAASDTQYF.